The present TCR beta chain was sequenced within a study of PD-1 blockade in classical Hodgkin lymphoma. Every single patient, without exception, relapsed after autologous stem cell transplantation, and brentuximab vedotin exposure varied. The CDR3 runs 16 residues. CDR1 SGHVS and CDR2 FNYEAQ come from the germline V gene. With 9 bases clipped from V and 0 bases from J, the junction kept 3 bases outside the gene matches. The data were produced by immunoSEQ multiplex PCR, yet TCRdb's version contains in-frame clones alone and is incomplete. This repertoire shows about 50,000 clones, 85% to 90% found once; its top ten account for over 5%.

The sample was peripheral blood mononuclear cells (PBMCs), taken before the second cycle of nivolumab. The chain links TRBV7-6 to TRBJ2-2; 14 positions agree with TRBD2. This TCR was recovered from a human donor with classical Hodgkin lymphoma. CDR3 coding DNA: TGTGCCAGTCAGGGACTAGCGGGAGCGAACACCGGGGAGCTGTTTTTT. It translates to CASQGLAGANTGELFF.